Reported below is one T cell receptor beta chain. TCRdb's table, derived via immunoSEQ multiplex PCR, lists solely in-frame clones and lacks some. The sample includes 70,000 to 90,000 clones, 91% of them seen just once. CDR1 and CDR2 (germline): SGHVS, FQNEAQ. Deletions cut 0 bases from V and 4 bases from J, with 4 bases between. The CDR3 runs 13 residues. The source of the sample is a study of T cell changes during pregnancy in multiple sclerosis. The chain couples TRBV7-8 to TRBJ1-5, with D unclear. The sequence was obtained from a female donor in good health, serving as a control in a pregnancy study. Some clones in this sample may be carry-over from other donors' samples. Sequenced here: PBMCs, sampled in the first trimester of pregnancy. The CDR3 coding sequence is TGTGCCAGCAGCTTAGCGTCGAATCAGCCCCAGCATTTT. Translated: CASSLASNQPQHF.